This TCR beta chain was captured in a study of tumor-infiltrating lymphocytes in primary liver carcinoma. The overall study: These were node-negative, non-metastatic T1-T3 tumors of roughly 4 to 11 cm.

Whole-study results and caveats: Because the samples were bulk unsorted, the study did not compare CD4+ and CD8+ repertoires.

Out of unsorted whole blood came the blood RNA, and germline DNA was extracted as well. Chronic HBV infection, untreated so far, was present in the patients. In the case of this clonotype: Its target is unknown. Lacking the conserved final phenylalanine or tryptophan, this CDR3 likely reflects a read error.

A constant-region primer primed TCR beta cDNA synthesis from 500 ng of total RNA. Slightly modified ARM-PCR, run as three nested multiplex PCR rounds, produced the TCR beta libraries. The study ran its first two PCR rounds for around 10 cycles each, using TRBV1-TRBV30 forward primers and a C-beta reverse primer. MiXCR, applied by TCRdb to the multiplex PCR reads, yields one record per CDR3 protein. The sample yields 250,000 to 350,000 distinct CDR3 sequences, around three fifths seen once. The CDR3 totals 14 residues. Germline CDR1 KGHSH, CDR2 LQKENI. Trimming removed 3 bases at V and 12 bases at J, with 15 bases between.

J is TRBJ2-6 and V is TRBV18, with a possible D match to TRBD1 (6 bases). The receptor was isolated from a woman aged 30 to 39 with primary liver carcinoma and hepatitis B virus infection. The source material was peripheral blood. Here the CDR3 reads CASSPKGGIGVLTL. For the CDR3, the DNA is TGTGCCAGCTCACCGAAAGGGGGTATCGGCGTCCTGACTCTC.